The 18 T cell receptor beta chains reported below all come from one sample, sequenced in a study of tumor and adjacent non-tumor tissue in lung cancer. A modified ARM-PCR protocol with three rounds of nested PCR amplified TCRbeta. TCRdb itself ran the multiplex PCR reads through MiXCR, one entry per CDR3 protein. Of about 50,000 distinct CDR3 sequences in the sample, roughly 69% were seen once. The template was RNA from unsorted bulk tissue. This non-tumor lung sample came from over 3 cm beyond the tumor edge. Sample: distant non-tumor lung tissue. Source of these receptors: an older woman with non-small cell lung cancer.

Concerning this clonotype itself: A much larger clone lies one base from this, so it may be a read error. The rearrangement uses TRBV13 and TRBJ2-5, with 7 positions matching TRBD1. The length of the CDR3 is 14 residues. Germline CDR1 is PRHDT and CDR2 is FYEKMQ (reference sequence). The CDR3 is CPSSLTGAGETQYF. Written as DNA, the CDR3 is TGTCCCAGCAGCCTTACAGGGGCGGGAGAGACCCAGTACTTC.

With respect to this clonotype: The junction differs from germline at one of its ends, possibly a read error. CDR3: CVSRACDRNLNTGELFF. The CDR3, as DNA: TGTGTCAGCAGGGCCTGTGACAGAAACTTGAACACCGGGGAGCTGTTTTTT. The chain has TRBV6-2 or TRBV6-3 and TRBJ2-2, with D possibly TRBD1 on 5 matching bases. The CDR3 length is 17 residues. Per germline, CDR1 MNHEY and CDR2 SVGEGT.

This clonotype has at least ten counts. Written as DNA, the CDR3 is TGTGCCAGCAGTTACTCGAGGGACCCACCCGACTATGGCTACACCTTC. Protein product: CASSYSRDPPDYGYTF. This chain links TRBV6-2 or TRBV6-3 with TRBJ1-2; perhaps TRBD1 as D (5 bases). The CDR3 runs 16 residues. V was pared by 0 bases and J by 3 bases, with 14 bases between. The V gene's germline CDR1 is MNHEY and CDR2 SVGEGT.

The rearrangement uses TRBV12-3 or TRBV12-4 and TRBJ1-5; no firm D call. The CDR3 runs 15 residues. With 8 bases removed from V and 4 bases from J, the gap between germline ends came to 18 bases. The chain's CDR3 is CASCSREQPNQPQHF. The CDR3 DNA reads as TGTGCCAGCTGTTCGAGAGAACAGCCAAATCAGCCCCAGCATTTT.

About this clonotype: The junction departs from germline at one end; a sequencing error may be responsible. The chain joins TRBV5-8 to TRBJ1-5; D not certain. Germline V gene lookup returns CDR1 SGHTS and CDR2 YDEGEE. The CDR3 length is 16 residues. CDR3 nucleotide sequence: TGTGCCAAGAGCTTGGTTGCTGGGAGGGAAAATCAGCCCCAGCGTTTT. Protein: CAKSLVAGRENQPQRF.

The chain couples TRBV5-4 to TRBJ2-1, with D hard to call. The germline CDR1 and CDR2 sequences are SGHNT and YYREEE (reference sequence). V lost 8 bases to trimming and J lost 5 bases, with 20 bases between them. The CDR3 is 15 amino acids. DNA for the CDR3: TGTGCCAGGAACTTGTGGCAGGTCCCCCACAATGAGCAGTTCTTC. The encoded protein is CARNLWQVPHNEQFF.

Notes on this clonotype: A junction boundary mismatches the germline segment, possibly from a read error. The chain couples TRBV24-1 to TRBJ2-2; the match to TRBD1 covers 8 bases. The germline CDR1 and CDR2 sequences are KGHDR and SFDVKD. The CDR3 extends over 14 amino acids. CDR3 nucleotide sequence: TGTTCCACCAGCAGGGGGCAGAACACCGAGGAGCTGTTTTTT. It yields the protein CSTSRGQNTEELFF.

Concerning this clonotype itself: At one of its ends the junction is not consistent with the germline gene, which may arise from a read error. This chain connects TRBV4-2 to TRBJ2-7; D perhaps matches TRBD1 (5 bases). The V gene's germline CDR1 is LGHNA and CDR2 YNFKEQ. The CDR3 runs 14 residues. The CDR3 spells CASSQTTGVYDQYF. For the CDR3, the DNA is TGTGCCAGCAGCCAAACAACAGGAGTCTACGATCAGTACTTC.

As concerns this clonotype: Mismatch with germline at one junction end may stem from a read error. This chain connects TRBV29-1 to TRBJ2-1; the D gene is possibly TRBD1 (6 bases). Germline CDR1 is SQVTM and CDR2 is ANQGSEA. This CDR3 contains 11 residues. The CDR3 nucleotides are TGCAGCGACCGGACAGAGGGAGAGCAGTTATTC. Translation: CSDRTEGEQLF.

In regard to this clonotype: The junction shows a germline mismatch at one end, possibly a read error. The J gene is TRBJ2-5, the V gene TRBV6-5, with TRBD1 identical over 8 bases. The germline V gene encodes CDR1 MNHEY and CDR2 SVGAGI. The CDR3 loop spans 16 amino acids. CDR3 protein: CARSRTGTGGAEIQYF. The CDR3, as DNA: TGTGCCAGGAGTAGGACCGGGACAGGAGGCGCGGAGATCCAGTACTTC.

This clonotype rates as medium-sized. J is TRBJ2-3 and V is TRBV4-3, with TRBD2 matching 12 bases. CDR1 is LGHNA and CDR2 is YSLEER in the germline V gene. Unmatched junction bases numbered 4, after V lost 4 bases and J lost 2 bases. The CDR3 is 16 amino acids. The CDR3 protein is CASSPLAGGVTDTQYF. The CDR3 coding sequence is TGCGCCAGCAGCCCACTAGCGGGAGGAGTCACAGATACGCAGTATTTT.

Worth noting for this clonotype: An end of the junction differs from the germline gene, which may be a read error. The chain combines TRBV4-3 with TRBJ2-7; possibly TRBD1 or TRBD2 for D (5 bases each). Germline V gene sequence: CDR1 LGHNA, CDR2 YSLEER. The length of the CDR3 is 19 residues. The CDR3 region has the DNA TGCACCAGCAACCAAGCCGTTACGCCGGGACCGCAGAGCTCCTACGAGCAGTACTTC. This sequence encodes CTSNQAVTPGPQSSYEQYF.

The table lists this clonotype with a count of one. Its ends do not fully match the called genes, so a read error is possible. The chain has TRBV20-1 and TRBJ2-1; the match to TRBD2 covers 9 bases. CDR3 size: 16 residues. The germline V gene encodes CDR1 DFQATT and CDR2 SNEGSKA (reference sequence). CDR3: CCANDLAGSSYNEQFF. CDR3 nucleotide sequence: TGCTGTGCAAATGACCTAGCGGGGAGCTCCTACAATGAGCAGTTCTTC.

With respect to this clonotype: Compared with germline, one end of the junction differs, possibly owing to a read error. The chain combines TRBV28 with TRBJ1-1, with 7 bases identical to TRBD1. From germline, CDR1 is MDHEN and CDR2 SYDVKM. The CDR3 sequence is 15 residues long. Written as DNA, the CDR3 is TGTGTCAGCAGACCACAGGGGCCCACTATCACTGAAGCTTTCTTT. It yields the protein CVSRPQGPTITEAFF.

The chain employs TRBV5-4 and TRBJ2-3, with 9 bases lining up with TRBD1. From germline, CDR1 is SGHNT and CDR2 YYREEE (reference sequence). This CDR3 is built from 14 residues. CDR3 loop: CANSSGDRADTQYF. In DNA, the CDR3 is TGTGCTAACAGCTCAGGGGACAGGGCAGATACGCAGTATTTT.

Only one count was recorded for this clonotype. The gene calls are TRBV10-1 and TRBJ2-3; 12 bases are a match to TRBD2. The trim removed 3 bases at V and 7 bases at J, leaving 11 bases unmatched. Germline V gives CDR1 WNHNN, CDR2 SYGVQD (reference sequence). CDR3 size: 17 residues. CDR3 protein: CASSDSASGRGGNTQYF. CDR3 nucleotide sequence: TGCGCCAGCAGTGACTCCGCTAGCGGGAGGGGCGGGAATACGCAGTATTTT.

This clonotype was observed a handful of times. V is TRBV5-4 and J is TRBJ2-7; D is ambiguous. Trimming took off 4 bases at V and 6 bases at J, with 20 bases between the two ends. The CDR3 runs to 15 residues. CDR1 SGHNT and CDR2 YYREEE come from the germline V gene (reference sequence). The CDR3 DNA follows: TGTGCCAGCAGCCTATCAAGACGGGCAACTTGCGAGCAGTACTTC. It specifies CASSLSRRATCEQYF. The full variable domain, rest sourced from reference TRBV5-4 and TRBJ2-7, is ETGVTQSPTHLIKTRGQQVTLRCSSQSGHNTVSWYQQALGQGPQFIFQYYREEENGRGNFPPRFSGLQFPNYSSELNVNALELDDSALYLCASSLSRRATCEQYFGPGTRLTVT.

For this clonotype: Sequence at one end of the junction differs from germline and may be a read error. The chain is built from TRBV20-1 and TRBJ2-7; D is undetermined. Germline V gives CDR1 DFQATT, CDR2 SNEGSKA (reference sequence). There are 15 residues in the CDR3. CDR3 sequence: CSARDFVAGSYGQYF. The CDR3 DNA is TGCAGTGCTAGAGATTTTGTCGCAGGCTCCTACGGGCAGTACTTC.